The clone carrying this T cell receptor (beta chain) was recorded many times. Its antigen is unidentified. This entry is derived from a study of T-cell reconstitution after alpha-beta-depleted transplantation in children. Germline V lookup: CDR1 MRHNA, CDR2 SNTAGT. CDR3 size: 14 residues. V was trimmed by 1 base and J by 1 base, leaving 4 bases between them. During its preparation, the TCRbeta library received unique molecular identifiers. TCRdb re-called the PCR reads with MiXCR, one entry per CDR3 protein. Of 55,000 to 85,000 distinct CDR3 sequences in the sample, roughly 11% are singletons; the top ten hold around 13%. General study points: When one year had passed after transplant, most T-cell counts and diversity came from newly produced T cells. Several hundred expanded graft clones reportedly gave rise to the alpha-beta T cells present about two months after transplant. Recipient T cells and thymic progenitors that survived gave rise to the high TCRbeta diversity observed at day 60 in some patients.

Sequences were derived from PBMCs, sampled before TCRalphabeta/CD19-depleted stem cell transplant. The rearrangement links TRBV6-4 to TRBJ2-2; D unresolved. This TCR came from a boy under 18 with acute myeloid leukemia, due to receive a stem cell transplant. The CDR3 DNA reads TGTGCCAGCAGTGACTGGGTGAACACCGGGGAGCTGTTTTTT. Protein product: CASSDWVNTGELFF.